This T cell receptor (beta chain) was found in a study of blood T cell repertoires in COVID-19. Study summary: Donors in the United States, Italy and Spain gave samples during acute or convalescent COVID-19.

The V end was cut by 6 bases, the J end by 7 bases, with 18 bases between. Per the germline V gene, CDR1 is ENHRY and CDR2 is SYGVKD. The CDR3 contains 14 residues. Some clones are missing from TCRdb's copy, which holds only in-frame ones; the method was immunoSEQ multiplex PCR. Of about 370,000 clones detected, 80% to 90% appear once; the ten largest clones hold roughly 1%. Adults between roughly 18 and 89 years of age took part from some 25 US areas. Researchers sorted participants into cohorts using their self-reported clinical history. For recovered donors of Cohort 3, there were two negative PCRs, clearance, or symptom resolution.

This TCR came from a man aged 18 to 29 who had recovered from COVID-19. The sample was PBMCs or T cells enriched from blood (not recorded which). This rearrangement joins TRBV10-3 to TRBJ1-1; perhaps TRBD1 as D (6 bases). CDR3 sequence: CAISLNREWVEAFF. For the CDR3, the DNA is TGTGCCATCAGCCTGAACAGGGAATGGGTTGAAGCTTTCTTT.